Each of the 24 T cell receptor beta chains below was sequenced from the same sample in a study of patients and donors after allogeneic stem cell transplantation (dated by TCRdb to 2020 to 2021). Library method: RT-PCR. This sample was sequenced with a NextSeq 550. The public reads were run again by TCRdb, first through fastp at Q25 and then through MiXCR, and only productive beta chains were kept. Identical CDR3 protein sequences are pooled into one entry, listed with their most common genes and DNA. The sample data list about 960,000 distinct CDR3 sequences, and 18% of these were observed just once. 6% of the sample is in the top ten clones. What was sequenced was blood, either unsorted or a sorted T cell fraction (not recorded which). The receptor source for this set is a human donor who was either an allogeneic HSCT recipient or a stem cell or donor lymphocyte infusion donor (not recorded which). It is not recorded whose cells these are; they may come from a transplant donor.

This clonotype came up a few times. The chain has TRBV4-1 and TRBJ2-5; possibly TRBD1 for D (6 bases). Trimming stripped 5 bases from V and 1 base from J, with 11 bases between. CDR3 length: 14 residues. Germline loops: CDR1 MGHRA, CDR2 YSYEKL. The CDR3 reads CASSRGGIQETQYF. CDR3 sequence (DNA): TGCGCCAGCAGCAGAGGGGGTATCCAAGAGACCCAGTACTTC.

This clonotype appeared a few times. J is TRBJ2-7 and V is TRBV2, with 8 positions matching TRBD1. The CDR3 loop spans 16 amino acids. Germline loops: CDR1 SNHLY, CDR2 FYNNEI. V lost 2 bases to trimming and J lost 1 base; unmatched junction nucleotides: 7. Here the CDR3 DNA reads TGTGCCAGCAGTGAACAGGGGGCGCGGAGATCCTACGAGCAGTACTTC. Translated: CASSEQGARRSYEQYF.

This clonotype has a handful of counts. V gene TRBV6-2 or TRBV6-3 combines with J gene TRBJ1-1; a possible D gene is TRBD1 (5 bases). The CDR3 spans 14 residues. Between the trimmed V and J ends, which lost 2 bases and 1 base, there was a span of 8 bases. Germline V gives CDR1 MNHEY, CDR2 SVGEGT. Written as DNA, the CDR3 is TGTGCCAGCAGTTACCTCAGGGAGAACACTGAAGCTTTCTTT. Translated: CASSYLRENTEAFF.

This clonotype was seen a handful of times. J is TRBJ2-5 and V is TRBV7-8, with 7 nucleotides matching TRBD2. Germline trimming cut 4 bases from V and 9 bases from J; bases unmatched to any gene: 5. The CDR3 is 12 residues long. The germline gives CDR1 SGHVS, CDR2 FQNEAQ. This CDR3 is CASSSGGGAQYF. DNA for the CDR3: TGTGCCAGCAGCTCTGGGGGGGGGGCCCAGTACTTC.

The chain uses TRBV20-1 and TRBJ1-1; no reliable D call. Germline V lookup: CDR1 DFQATT, CDR2 SNEGSKA (reference sequence). The V end lost 7 bases, the J end lost 7 bases, and 22 bases lay between the germline ends. This CDR3 has 14 amino acids. In DNA form, the CDR3 reads TGCAGTGTCAGAAGGGAACCTCCGTTGGGTGAAGCTTTCTTT. Its translation is CSVRREPPLGEAFF.

The V and J genes are TRBV11-2 and TRBJ1-3; no clear D. Germline CDR1 SGHAT, CDR2 FQNNGV. V was trimmed by 0 bases and J by 1 base, leaving 10 bases between them. CDR3 length equals 16 residues. The CDR3 DNA sequence: TGTGCCAGCAGCTTAGAGGCAGGACGTTCTGGAAACACCATATATTTT. Its translation is CASSLEAGRSGNTIYF.

The sample holds many counts of this clonotype. A single base separates this from a much larger clone, so it may be a read error. The chain carries TRBV7-9 and TRBJ2-7; D gene ambiguous. Germline V gene data show CDR1 as SEHNR and CDR2 as FQNEAQ (reference sequence). The CDR3 is 11 amino acids. CDR3 nucleotides: TGTGCCAGCAGCCCCTCCCACGAGCAGTACTTC. Protein: CASSPSHEQYF. Full variable domain (remainder filled in from reference TRBV7-9 and TRBJ2-7): DTGVSQNPRHKITKRGQNVTFRCDPISEHNRLYWYRQTLGQGPEFLTYFQNEAQLEKSRLLSDRFSAERPKGSFSTLEIQRTEQGDSAMYLCASSPSHEQYFGPGTRLTVT.

This rearrangement joins TRBV6-1 to TRBJ1-1, with D perhaps matching TRBD1 (5 bases). Trimming shortened V by 2 bases and J by 3 bases, and 10 bases separated the two germline ends. Germline V gene sequence: CDR1 MNHNS, CDR2 SASEGT. The CDR3 length is 14 residues. CDR3 in amino acids: CASSEQAGYTEAFF. CDR3 bases: TGTGCCAGCAGTGAACAGGCAGGGTACACTGAAGCTTTCTTT.

This clonotype showed up just a few times. The genes are TRBV12-3 or TRBV12-4 and TRBJ1-1; 9 positions match TRBD1. The CDR3 loop spans 16 amino acids. After removal of 7 bases from V and 0 bases from J, the junction contained 9 bases not matched to a gene. The CDR3 region has the DNA TGTGCCAGCATCCAACAGGGGGCGTCTTTGAACACTGAAGCTTTCTTT. Translating it yields CASIQQGASLNTEAFF.

This clonotype was counted only a few times. The rearrangement uses TRBV3-1 and TRBJ1-2; tentative D call: TRBD1 (5 bases). Between the trimmed V and J ends, which lost 2 bases and 2 bases, there was a span of 15 bases. The CDR3 runs to 16 residues. Germline lookup yields CDR1 LGHDT and CDR2 YNNKEL (reference sequence). The CDR3: CASSQHRQQKNYGYTF. The DNA of the CDR3 is TGTGCCAGCAGCCAACACCGACAGCAGAAAAACTATGGCTACACCTTC.

The table lists this clonotype with many counts. V usage is TRBV12-3 or TRBV12-4 and J usage is TRBJ1-5; no reliable D call. V lost 3 bases and J lost 10, with 13 bases in between. This CDR3 has 13 residues. CDR3 sequence: CASSFSNVLPQHF. The CDR3 nucleotides are TGTGCCAGCAGTTTTTCGAATGTATTACCCCAGCATTTT.

This clonotype was recorded at least ten times. The genes are TRBV12-3 or TRBV12-4 and TRBJ1-2, with TRBD1 matching 7 bases. This CDR3 region has 15 residues. The J segment lost 7 bases and the V segment lost 4 bases, leaving 12 bases of the junction unmatched. The CDR3 loop reads CASSSTGSAVGGYTF. The CDR3 coding sequence is TGTGCCAGCAGTTCGACAGGGTCGGCGGTTGGTGGCTACACCTTC.

This clonotype was seen only a few times. The chain couples TRBV20-1 to TRBJ2-7; no definite D call. Germline lookup yields CDR1 DFQATT and CDR2 SNEGSKA (reference sequence). CDR3 length equals 12 residues. Trimming pared 1 base from V and 5 bases from J, leaving 9 bases between. The CDR3 bases are TGCAGTGCTAGAGTCATTATGGACGAGCAGTACTTC. Amino acids: CSARVIMDEQYF.

This clonotype was detected a few times. The rearrangement links TRBV25-1 to TRBJ2-5; maybe TRBD2 (6 bases). The CDR3 is made up of 14 amino acids. Trimming removed 2 bases at V and 3 bases at J, with 10 bases between. Germline loops: CDR1 MGHDK, CDR2 SYGVNS. This chain's CDR3 is CASSELGGEETQYF. The CDR3 coding sequence is TGTGCCAGCAGTGAACTCGGCGGGGAAGAGACCCAGTACTTC. Full variable domain (outside the CDR3, taken from reference TRBV25-1 and TRBJ2-5): EADIYQTPRYLVIGTGKKITLECSQTMGHDKMYWYQQDPGMELHLIHYSYGVNSTEKGDLSSESTVSRIRTEHFPLTLESARPSHTSQYLCASSELGGEETQYFGPGTRLLVL.

This sequence joins TRBV6-1 and TRBJ1-1; the D gene is possibly TRBD1 (6 bases). Germline V gives CDR1 MNHNS, CDR2 SASEGT. V was shortened by 3 bases and J by 0 bases, with 11 bases between the two germline ends. This CDR3 spans 15 amino acids. The CDR3 region has the DNA TGTGCCAGCAGTGACTTACAGGGTGTGAACACTGAAGCTTTCTTT. This codes for CASSDLQGVNTEAFF.

This clonotype was seen a few times. The chain recombines TRBV20-1 with TRBJ2-1; 11 nucleotides agree with TRBD2. CDR3 size: 14 residues. Per germline, CDR1 DFQATT and CDR2 SNEGSKA (reference sequence). J lost 6 bases, V lost 4 bases, and 5 bases had no gene match. The CDR3: CSATLAGGFNEQFF. The CDR3 DNA reads as TGCAGTGCTACTTTAGCGGGGGGGTTCAATGAGCAGTTCTTC.

This clonotype was seen a few times. As DNA, the CDR3 is TGTGCCAGCAAGTCGACGGGACAGCCTTACAATGAGCAGTTCTTC. This gives the protein CASKSTGQPYNEQFF. J is TRBJ2-1 and V is TRBV28, with TRBD1 matching over 7 bases. In germline, CDR1 is MDHEN, CDR2 SYDVKM. With 7 bases clipped from V and 4 bases from J, the junction kept 10 bases outside the gene matches. The CDR3 extends over 15 amino acids.

This clonotype has only a few counts. The chain joins TRBV6-5 to TRBJ1-3; the match to TRBD1 covers 7 bases. Germline V gives CDR1 MNHEY, CDR2 SVGAGI. With V trimmed by 2 bases and J by 2 bases, 3 bases remained unmatched. The CDR3 is 15 residues long. The CDR3 is CASSYPGGAGNTIYF. The CDR3 nucleotides are TGTGCCAGCAGTTACCCAGGGGGTGCTGGAAACACCATATATTTT.

The CDR3 DNA sequence: TGCGCCAGCAGCTTAAGGTACCCAGTGGCCTCTAACTATGGCTACACCTTC. Translated: CASSLRYPVASNYGYTF. The chain carries TRBV5-1 and TRBJ1-2, with D uncertain. The V and J ends lost 2 bases and 0 bases respectively, with 17 bases between them. Germline-derived CDR1 and CDR2 are SGHRS and YFSETQ. The CDR3 covers 17 residues.

The chain couples TRBV7-8 to TRBJ1-2; 11 positions match TRBD1. There are 15 residues in the CDR3. Trimming cost V 5 bases and J 12 bases; bases outside gene matches: 14. The germline V gene encodes CDR1 SGHVS and CDR2 FQNEAQ. Here the CDR3 DNA reads TGTGCCAGCAGCCTCAAGCGGGACAGGGGGGTCTTGCACACCTTC. It encodes CASSLKRDRGVLHTF.

The rearrangement joins TRBV5-1 to TRBJ1-4, with 7 nucleotides matching TRBD1. The CDR3 is 15 amino acids. Looked up from germline, CDR1 is SGHRS and CDR2 is YFSETQ. The V gene end was trimmed by 2 bases and the J gene end by 5 bases; junction bases not matched to a gene: 6. CDR3 bases: TGCGCCAGCAGCTTCGACAGGGTTCGGAATGAAAAACTGTTTTTT. This encodes CASSFDRVRNEKLFF.

V usage is TRBV5-6 and J usage is TRBJ1-4; D is undetermined. Germline loops: CDR1 SGHDT, CDR2 YYEEEE. Trimming pared 4 bases from V and 4 bases from J, leaving 14 bases between. The CDR3 runs 15 residues. CDR3 sequence (DNA): TGTGCCAGCAGCCCCGGTGGGGTTATTAATGAAAAACTGTTTTTT. Translated, it gives CASSPGGVINEKLFF.

This clonotype was seen a handful of times. This rearrangement joins TRBV2 to TRBJ2-5; no clear D gene. V was pared by 3 bases and J by 2 bases, with 10 bases between. The CDR3 consists of 14 residues. Germline CDR1 SNHLY, CDR2 FYNNEI. CDR3 coding DNA: TGTGCCAGCAGTGAGGCCAGACAACAAGAGACCCAGTACTTC. Protein sequence: CASSEARQQETQYF.

V gene TRBV4-3 combines with J gene TRBJ1-2; D possibly corresponds to TRBD1 (5 bases). The CDR3 has 17 amino acids. Per the germline V gene, CDR1 is LGHNA and CDR2 is YSLEER. Trimming took 0 bases from V and 1 from J, leaving 15 bases between them. CDR3 residues: CASSQDWDRGFNYGYTF. The CDR3 bases are TGCGCCAGCAGCCAAGATTGGGACCGAGGGTTTAACTATGGCTACACCTTC.